A selection of T cell receptor beta chains follows, all from one sample in a study of neoadjuvant nivolumab and ipilimumab in lung cancer. Libraries were prepared by immunoSEQ multiplex PCR; TCRdb keeps only in-frame clonotypes and omits some of them. The repertoire consists of roughly 20,000 clones, with about 90% occurring once and the leading ten covering over 2%. The sequencing here drew on peripheral blood, taken before neoadjuvant nivolumab, alone or with ipilimumab. These receptors were obtained from an adult with non-small cell lung cancer. Each CDR3 is given with its conserved first and last residue. Fields, in order: D gene, clone size, V gene, J gene, CDR3 DNA, CDR3 protein. The D gene is left open where the match is weak. The listing skips clone size in some rows; elsewhere it reads once, few, many or a size class.

D: -
size: -
V: TRBV18
J: TRBJ2-5
DNA: TGTGCCAGCTCACCGGGACGAGCGGCCCAAGAGACCCAGTACTTC
CDR3: CASSPGRAAQETQYF

D: TRBD1
size: -
V: TRBV7-6
J: TRBJ2-6
DNA: TGTGCCAGCAGCTTCGGACAGGGGAGCTCTGGGGCCAACGTCCTGACTTTC
CDR3: CASSFGQGSSGANVLTF

D: TRBD2
size: -
V: TRBV7-9
J: TRBJ2-3
DNA: TGTGCCACCTTCGGGTCGGTACGGGAGGGAGATACGCAGTATTTT
CDR3: CATFGSVREGDTQYF

D: -
size: -
V: TRBV5-1
J: TRBJ2-7
DNA: TGCGCCAGCAGCCCGGAGGGGGTGTCCACCCACCTCTTC
CDR3: CASSPEGVSTHLF

D: -
size: -
V: TRBV7-3
J: TRBJ2-5
DNA: TGTGCCAGCAGCTTAATGGGGGGCCTTGAGGAGACCCAGTACTTC
CDR3: CASSLMGGLEETQYF

D: -
size: -
V: TRBV18
J: TRBJ1-4
DNA: TGTGCCAGCTCACCCGAGTACAGGAGCGATAGGAATGAAAAACTGTTTTTT
CDR3: CASSPEYRSDRNEKLFF

D: TRBD2
size: -
V: TRBV7-2
J: TRBJ2-1
DNA: TGTGCCAGTTTTACTCCCAGACTAGCGGGGAACAATGAGCAGTTCTTC
CDR3: CASFTPRLAGNNEQFF

D: TRBD2
size: -
V: TRBV7-8
J: TRBJ2-7
DNA: TGTGCCAGCAGCTTCGGGGACTACTACGAGCAGTACTTC
CDR3: CASSFGDYYEQYF

D: -
size: -
V: TRBV5-4
J: TRBJ2-7
DNA: TGTGCCAGCAGCTTGCTGGGGGAGCAGTACTTC
CDR3: CASSLLGEQYF

D: -
size: -
V: TRBV5-1
J: TRBJ2-2
DNA: TGCGCCAGCAGCTTATCCCCCGAACGCACCGGGGAGCTGTTTTTT
CDR3: CASSLSPERTGELFF

D: -
size: -
V: TRBV5-4
J: TRBJ2-3
DNA: TGTGCCAGCAGCTTGGGGGCCGGCTGGGGAGATACGCAGTATTTT
CDR3: CASSLGAGWGDTQYF

D: -
size: -
V: TRBV5-6
J: TRBJ2-7
DNA: TGTGCCAGCAGCTTGGATGCCGGTCGCTCCTACGAGCAGTACTTC
CDR3: CASSLDAGRSYEQYF

D: -
size: -
V: TRBV5-1
J: TRBJ1-4
DNA: TGCGCCAGCAGCTTGGTTGGGGCGGCAACTAATGAAAAACTGTTTTTT
CDR3: CASSLVGAATNEKLFF

D: -
size: -
V: TRBV7-8
J: TRBJ1-1
DNA: TGTGCCAGCAGCTTAGCCTTGGGGAACACTGAAGCTTTCTTT
CDR3: CASSLALGNTEAFF

D: -
size: -
V: TRBV7-9
J: TRBJ2-2
DNA: TGTGCCAGCAGCTCACAGGGAAACACCGGGGGGCTGTTTTTT
CDR3: CASSSQGNTGGLFF

D: TRBD2
size: -
V: TRBV10-2
J: TRBJ2-7
DNA: TGCGCCAGCAGGCCGGGACTAGCTTTCAACGAGCAGTACTTC
CDR3: CASRPGLAFNEQYF

D: -
size: -
V: TRBV5-1
J: TRBJ2-5
DNA: TGCGCCAGCAGCTCGGGAACAGGGTTGGAGACCCAGTACTTC
CDR3: CASSSGTGLETQYF

D: TRBD1
size: -
V: TRBV18
J: TRBJ1-2
DNA: TGTGCCAGCTCACGACAGGGGGTCGATGGCTACACCTTC
CDR3: CASSRQGVDGYTF

D: TRBD2
size: once
V: TRBV28
J: TRBJ2-1
DNA: TGTGCCAGCACCCCATTCGGACTAGCGGGATCGGCGGAGCAGTTCTTC
CDR3: CASTPFGLAGSAEQFF

D: TRBD1
size: -
V: TRBV5-8
J: TRBJ2-5
DNA: TGTGCCAGCAGCGTCGGACAGGCGCCAGGTCAAGAGACCCAGTACTTC
CDR3: CASSVGQAPGQETQYF

D: TRBD1
size: once
V: TRBV6-5
J: TRBJ1-4
DNA: TGTGCCAGCAGTTCGACAGGGTTGGGTGAAAAACTGTTTTTT
CDR3: CASSSTGLGEKLFF

D: -
size: -
V: TRBV6-5
J: TRBJ1-1
DNA: TGTGCCAGCAGTTACTCCCCAGCCTCCACTGAAGCTTTCTTT
CDR3: CASSYSPASTEAFF

D: TRBD1
size: -
V: TRBV7-2
J: TRBJ2-1
DNA: TGTGCCAGCAGTTTACAGGGGGCCTACAATGAGCAGTTCTTC
CDR3: CASSLQGAYNEQFF

D: -
size: -
V: TRBV25-1
J: TRBJ1-2
DNA: TGTGCCAGCAGTGAGGCCGGGGGGGGGTTCGGCTACACCTTC
CDR3: CASSEAGGGFGYTF

D: TRBD2
size: -
V: TRBV25-1
J: TRBJ2-1
DNA: TGTGCCAGCAGTGAATTCAAACTAGCGGGGGGTTACAATGAGCAGTTCTTC
CDR3: CASSEFKLAGGYNEQFF

D: -
size: -
V: TRBV5-1
J: TRBJ1-1
DNA: TGCGCCAGCAGCTTGGCCCCTATGAACACTGAAGCTTTCTTT
CDR3: CASSLAPMNTEAFF

D: -
size: few
V: TRBV20-1
J: TRBJ1-2
DNA: TGCAGTGCCCAGGGGTTCTGGGGCTACACCTTC
CDR3: CSAQGFWGYTF

D: TRBD1
size: -
V: TRBV4-3
J: TRBJ1-1
DNA: TGCGCCAGCAGCCGCTACAGGGGCCACACTGAAGCTTTCTTT
CDR3: CASSRYRGHTEAFF

D: TRBD2
size: -
V: TRBV6-5
J: TRBJ2-3
DNA: TGTGCCAGCGCAGTACTAGCGGGACTCACAGATACGCAGTATTTT
CDR3: CASAVLAGLTDTQYF

D: -
size: -
V: TRBV7-9
J: TRBJ1-2
DNA: TGTGCCAGCAGCTTACCAGGTCTTCGGGGCTACACCTTC
CDR3: CASSLPGLRGYTF

D: -
size: -
V: TRBV25-1
J: TRBJ2-5
DNA: TGTGCCTCCCGGGGGAAGACCCAGTACTTC
CDR3: CASRGKTQYF

D: TRBD1
size: -
V: TRBV5-1
J: TRBJ1-4
DNA: TGCGCCAGCAGCTTGGGGTCAGGGGGCGGTGAAAAACTGTTTTTT
CDR3: CASSLGSGGGEKLFF

D: -
size: -
V: TRBV14
J: TRBJ1-1
DNA: TGTGCCAGCAGCCCCATCCAGGGGAACACTGAAGCTTTCTTT
CDR3: CASSPIQGNTEAFF

D: -
size: -
V: TRBV5-1
J: TRBJ1-5
DNA: TGCGCCAGCAGCTTGATCCCAGGGAGTGTGGATCAGCCCCAGCATTTT
CDR3: CASSLIPGSVDQPQHF

D: TRBD1
size: once
V: TRBV29-1
J: TRBJ2-1
DNA: TGCAGCGTGAAGGACAGGGTCAACAATGAGCAGTTCTTC
CDR3: CSVKDRVNNEQFF

D: -
size: once
V: TRBV5-6
J: TRBJ1-1
DNA: TGTGCCAGCAGCCCCGATGGAGGACTTATGAACACTGAAGCTTTCTTT
CDR3: CASSPDGGLMNTEAFF

D: TRBD1
size: -
V: TRBV30
J: TRBJ1-2
DNA: TGTGCCTGGGACCGGACAGGGGTGATTTATGGCTACACCTTC
CDR3: CAWDRTGVIYGYTF

D: -
size: -
V: TRBV30
J: TRBJ1-1
DNA: TGTGCCTGGAGTGTCCTATTGGGAACTGAAGCTTTCTTT
CDR3: CAWSVLLGTEAFF

D: -
size: few
V: TRBV9
J: TRBJ2-5
DNA: TGTGCCAGCAGCCCCGCAGGAGGGGTGGAGACCCAGTACTTC
CDR3: CASSPAGGVETQYF

D: TRBD2
size: -
V: TRBV5-5
J: TRBJ2-7
DNA: TGTGCCAGCAGCTTGCAGGGACTAGCACCCTACGAGCAGTACTTC
CDR3: CASSLQGLAPYEQYF

D: TRBD2
size: -
V: TRBV6-1
J: TRBJ2-1
DNA: TGTGCCAGCAGCCGTCAGCGGGAGGGCTACAATGAGCAGTTCTTC
CDR3: CASSRQREGYNEQFF

D: -
size: -
V: TRBV12-1
J: TRBJ1-5
DNA: TGTGCCAGCAGCTTTGGATTGGCGGCCAGGGAGAATCACGGCAATCAGCCCCAGCATTTT
CDR3: CASSFGLAARENHGNQPQHF

D: -
size: once
V: TRBV5-6
J: TRBJ1-4
DNA: TGTGCCAGCAGCTTAAATTCGGGCCTCCGGGGAGAAGAAAAACTGTTTTTT
CDR3: CASSLNSGLRGEEKLFF

D: -
size: once
V: TRBV29-1
J: TRBJ2-1
DNA: TGCAGCGTTGAGCACAATGAGCAGTTCTTC
CDR3: CSVEHNEQFF

D: TRBD2
size: -
V: TRBV30
J: TRBJ2-5
DNA: TGTGCCTGGAGTAGGACTAGCGGGACCCAAGAGACCCAGTACTTC
CDR3: CAWSRTSGTQETQYF

D: TRBD2
size: once
V: TRBV14
J: TRBJ2-1
DNA: TGTGCCAGCAGCCATGGACTAGCGGGAGTTGGTGAGCAGTTCTTC
CDR3: CASSHGLAGVGEQFF

D: TRBD1
size: -
V: TRBV13
J: TRBJ1-1
DNA: TGTGCCAGCAGCCTCGGACAGGGGTCTGAAGCTTTCTTT
CDR3: CASSLGQGSEAFF

D: -
size: -
V: TRBV15
J: TRBJ1-4
DNA: TGTGCCACCAGCAGGATGTCGGGGGCGTGGGGCAGGAGTGAAAAACTGTTTTTT
CDR3: CATSRMSGAWGRSEKLFF

D: TRBD2
size: -
V: TRBV13
J: TRBJ2-3
DNA: TGTGCCAGCAGCTGGAAGACTAGCGGGAGGACAGATACGCAGTATTTT
CDR3: CASSWKTSGRTDTQYF

D: TRBD2
size: -
V: TRBV5-1
J: TRBJ2-7
DNA: TGCGCCAGCAGCGCGGGACTAGCTCTCTACGAGCAGTACTTC
CDR3: CASSAGLALYEQYF

D: -
size: -
V: TRBV2
J: TRBJ2-2
DNA: TGTGCCAGCAGTGAGCCGGGACATAGTAACACCGGGGAGCTGTTTTTT
CDR3: CASSEPGHSNTGELFF

D: -
size: once
V: TRBV5-1
J: TRBJ1-5
DNA: TGCGCCAGCAGCTTGGAGGGGTCTAGCAATCAGCCCCAGCATTTT
CDR3: CASSLEGSSNQPQHF

D: TRBD2
size: -
V: TRBV30
J: TRBJ2-5
DNA: TGTGCCTGGAGTTCTACTAGCGGGAAAGAGACCCAGTACTTC
CDR3: CAWSSTSGKETQYF

D: -
size: -
V: TRBV18
J: TRBJ1-1
DNA: TGTGCCAGCTCTTCTGAGGAGTACACTGAAGCTTTCTTT
CDR3: CASSSEEYTEAFF